These 16 T cell receptor beta chains originate from one sample sequenced in a study of blood T cell repertoires in COVID-19 (dated by TCRdb to 2020 to 2021). To prepare the library, the immunoSEQ multiplex PCR assay was applied. Held by TCRdb, this immuneACCESS table contains in-frame sequences only and omits some clones. Under half of the omission traces to an unresolved V gene where checked; the cause of the rest is unknown. The sample data list over 15,000 clones, and about 80% of these were observed just once. The leading ten clones occupy roughly 34% of the sample. The material sequenced was peripheral blood. These receptors were collected from a man aged 70-80 years with active or convalescent COVID-19.

This clone was seen only a few times. This chain joins TRBV28 and TRBJ1-2; 7 nucleotides line up with TRBD1. V shed 7 bases and J 9 bases; nucleotides not matched to a gene: 14. CDR1 MDHEN and CDR2 SYDVKM come from the germline V gene. The CDR3 totals 14 residues. The CDR3 region has the DNA TGTGCCAGCAACGTTCTAGGGGGCGCTCTAAGCTACACCTTC. This translates into CASNVLGGALSYTF.

The chain joins TRBV9 to TRBJ1-4; 8 nucleotides match TRBD1. Unmatched junction bases numbered 6, after V lost 3 bases and J lost 8 bases. The germline V gene has CDR1 SGDLS and CDR2 YYNGEE. This CDR3 is 14 amino acids long. DNA for the CDR3: TGTGCCAGCAGCGCGGACAGGGCAGGGGAAAAACTGTTTTTT. Amino acids: CASSADRAGEKLFF. Full variable domain (rest looked up from reference TRBV9 and TRBJ1-4): DSGVTQTPKHLITATGQRVTLRCSPRSGDLSVYWYQQSLDQGLQFLIQYYNGEERAKGNILERFSAQQFPDLHSELNLSSLELGDSALYFCASSADRAGEKLFFGSGTQLSVL.

The chain uses TRBV10-3 and TRBJ2-3, with D possibly matching TRBD2 (6 bases). This CDR3 region has 12 residues. Germline lookup yields CDR1 ENHRY and CDR2 SYGVKD. V was cut by 9 bases and J by 6 bases, with 13 bases left in between. The CDR3 reads CAIRTTGDTQYF. CDR3 in DNA: TGTGCCATTCGGACTACGGGGGATACGCAGTATTTT.

J is TRBJ1-3 and V is TRBV4-1; 7 positions match TRBD1. The trim removed 0 bases at V and 3 bases at J, leaving 11 bases unmatched. The CDR3 is 18 amino acids. Germline V gene data show CDR1 as MGHRA and CDR2 as YSYEKL. CDR3 residues: CASSQDYGRGKGGNTIYF. The CDR3 nucleotides are TGCGCCAGCAGCCAAGATTACGGCAGGGGGAAAGGTGGAAACACCATATATTTT.

The gene calls are TRBV7-2 and TRBJ2-2, with TRBD1 identical over 7 bases. Germline CDR1 and CDR2: SGHTA and FQGNSA. Losses at the gene ends were 6 bases for V and 2 bases for J; bases not matched to a gene: 3. The CDR3 is made up of 14 amino acids. The CDR3 DNA reads as TGTGCCAGCAGTCGGACAGGAAACACCGGGGAGCTGTTTTTT. This gives the protein CASSRTGNTGELFF. Full variable domain (rest looked up from reference TRBV7-2 and TRBJ2-2): GAGVSQSPSNKVTEKGKDVELRCDPISGHTALYWYRQSLGQGLEFLIYFQGNSAPDKSGLPSDRFSAERTGGSVSTLTIQRTQQEDSAVYLCASSRTGNTGELFFGEGSRLTVL.

This clone was counted once. The genes are TRBV7-6 and TRBJ1-4; 7 nucleotides line up with TRBD1. CDR1 and CDR2 (germline): SGHVS, FNYEAQ. The CDR3 extends over 17 amino acids. J was trimmed by 5 bases and V by 1 base; bases with no gene match: 10. CDR3 nucleotide sequence: TGTGCCAGCAGCTTAGGGGGTGGGGGACAGATGAATGAAAAACTGTTTTTT. Its protein product is CASSLGGGGQMNEKLFF.

This chain uses TRBV18 with TRBJ1-2; 7 bases are shared with TRBD1. Trimming took 3 bases from V and 4 from J; bases not matched to a gene: 2. CDR1 and CDR2 (germline): KGHSH, LQKENI. There are 13 residues in the CDR3. CDR3 DNA: TGTGCCAGCTCACCCCGGGACAGCTATGGCTACACCTTC. Encoded protein: CASSPRDSYGYTF.

In its sample, this clone was seen a few times. The J gene is TRBJ1-2, the V gene TRBV14; possible D gene TRBD1, 6 bases. CDR3 length equals 17 residues. The V gene's germline CDR1 is SGHDN and CDR2 FVKESK. V shed 5 bases and J shed 4 bases, with 23 bases lying between them. Here the CDR3 DNA reads TGTGCCAGCAGCTCTAAAGCAGGGGCCCCGTGGGGCTATGGCTACACCTTC. It codes for CASSSKAGAPWGYGYTF.

The rearrangement uses TRBV5-1 and TRBJ1-1, with D unclear. CDR3 length: 17 amino acids. V was cut by 1 base and J by 1 base, with 17 bases left in between. Germline CDR1 is SGHRS and CDR2 is YFSETQ. The CDR3 DNA reads as TGCGCCAGCAGCTTGCGAGGGAACGGGCCAGGGAACACTGAAGCTTTCTTT. This translates into CASSLRGNGPGNTEAFF.

The rearrangement uses TRBV29-1 and TRBJ1-1, with no clear D. CDR3 length equals 13 residues. CDR1 and CDR2 (germline): SQVTM, ANQGSEA. The germline V and J ends were trimmed by 4 bases and 0 bases, with 9 bases remaining between them. CDR3 sequence (DNA): TGCAGCGTTGTGAAGAACATGAACACTGAAGCTTTCTTT. Its translation is CSVVKNMNTEAFF.

This clone was detected only once. The chain joins TRBV5-5 to TRBJ1-5; D unresolved. Germline CDR1 reads SGHKS; CDR2 reads YYEKEE (reference sequence). The CDR3 consists of 14 residues. V lost 4 bases, J lost 4 bases, and 12 bases lay in between. The CDR3 coding sequence is TGTGCCAGCAGCGACACGCCAATAAATCAGCCCCAGCATTTT. It is translated as CASSDTPINQPQHF.

The chain recombines TRBV18 with TRBJ2-1, with 14 bases matching TRBD2. The V segment lost 2 bases and the J segment 9 bases; nucleotides outside the gene matches: 6. The CDR3 is made up of 16 amino acids. Germline-derived CDR1 and CDR2 are KGHSH and LQKENI. This CDR3 reads CASSPRLAGGSGEQFF. The CDR3 coding sequence is TGTGCCAGCTCACCAAGACTAGCGGGGGGGAGTGGTGAGCAGTTCTTC.

CDR3 DNA: TGTGCCAGCAGTCCGGGGACACACGGAGAAGCTTTCTTT. Translated, it gives CASSPGTHGEAFF. The V call is TRBV28, the J call TRBJ1-1, with a possible D match to TRBD1 (6 bases). Trimming pared 5 bases from V and 8 bases from J, leaving 15 bases between. Per the germline V gene, CDR1 is MDHEN and CDR2 is SYDVKM. The CDR3 consists of 13 residues. Using reference TRBV28 and TRBJ1-1 for the parts outside the CDR3, the full variable domain is DVKVTQSSRYLVKRTGEKVFLECVQDMDHENMFWYRQDPGLGLRLIYFSYDVKMKEKGDIPEGYSVSREKKERFSLILESASTNQTSMYLCASSPGTHGEAFFGQGTRLTVV.

The J gene is TRBJ1-1, the V gene TRBV5-1, with 7 bases matching TRBD1. CDR3 length equals 14 residues. Looked up from germline, CDR1 is SGHRS and CDR2 is YFSETQ. V was clipped by 3 bases and J by 1 base; unmatched bases: 3. The CDR3 DNA reads as TGCGCCAGCAGCTCCCGACAGGGGAACACTGAAGCTTTCTTT. This codes for CASSSRQGNTEAFF.

The V and J genes are TRBV5-1 and TRBJ1-5; perhaps TRBD1 as D (5 bases). V lost 0 bases, J lost 6 bases, and 10 bases lay in between. The CDR3 extends over 14 amino acids. The germline CDR1 and CDR2 sequences are SGHRS and YFSETQ. The CDR3 bases are TGCGCCAGCAGCTTGGGCCAGGGAAGTCAGCCCCAGCATTTT. Translation gives CASSLGQGSQPQHF.

V and J are TRBV4-1 and TRBJ2-7, with D perhaps matching TRBD1 (5 bases). This CDR3 is 15 amino acids long. Germline CDR1 reads MGHRA; CDR2 reads YSYEKL. The V end was cut by 4 bases, the J end by 5 bases, with 18 bases between. CDR3 DNA sequence: TGCGCCAGCAGCCGAAGTCGCAGGGTAGGAGACGAGCAGTACTTC. Its translation: CASSRSRRVGDEQYF.